In this sample, the clone carrying this T cell receptor beta chain turned up a few times. As yet, its antigen is unknown. The data were taken from a study of blood T cells in healthy people across ages. Findings and caveats of the study: TCR beta diversity, measured per million T cells, fell in a roughly linear way with age.

The total RNA that was extracted per sample amounted to at least 5.5 micrograms. The authors ran a second PCR of about 6 to 11 cycles using a sample-barcoded 5' primer and a J-beta primer mix. Every sample gave at least 3 million paired-end reads containing CDR3. TCRdb ran MiXCR on the 5' RACE reads and lists one entry per CDR3 protein. Counted here are over 600,000 distinct CDR3 sequences, roughly two fifths occurring once; the ten biggest clones make up around 30%. The sequence came from an elderly man in good health. The specimen sequenced was blood.

CDR3 DNA sequence: TGTGCCACCAGTACCCGGGACTTACAGTACTTC. Residues: CATSTRDLQYF. The gene calls are TRBV24-1 and TRBJ2-5; tentative D call: TRBD2 (6 bases). Germline loops: CDR1 KGHDR, CDR2 SFDVKD. The CDR3 consists of 11 residues. V was clipped by 6 bases and J by 11 bases, with 12 bases between them.